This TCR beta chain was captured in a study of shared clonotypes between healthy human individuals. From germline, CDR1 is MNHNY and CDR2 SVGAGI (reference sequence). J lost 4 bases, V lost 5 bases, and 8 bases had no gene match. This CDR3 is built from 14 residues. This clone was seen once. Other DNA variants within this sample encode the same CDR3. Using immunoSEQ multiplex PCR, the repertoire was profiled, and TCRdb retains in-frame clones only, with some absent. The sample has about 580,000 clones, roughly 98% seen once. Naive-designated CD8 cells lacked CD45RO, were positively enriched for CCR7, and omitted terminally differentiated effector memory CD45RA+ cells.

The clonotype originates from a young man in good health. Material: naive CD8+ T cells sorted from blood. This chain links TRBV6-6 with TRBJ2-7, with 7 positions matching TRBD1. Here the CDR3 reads CASSPPDRYYEQYF. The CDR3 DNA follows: TGTGCCAGCAGTCCTCCGGACAGGTATTACGAGCAGTACTTC.